The rows below give T cell receptor beta chains drawn from one sample of a study of OX40 agonist ivuxolimab in advanced cancers. Repertoires were generated with immunoSEQ multiplex PCR, while TCRdb's copy carries only in-frame clones and drops some. The top ten clones hold roughly 6.5% of a sample with roughly 75,000 clones, roughly nine tenths of them seen once. The specimen was CD4+ or CD8+ T cells sorted from blood, collected in a trial of the OX40 agonist ivuxolimab. These TCRs come from an adult with an advanced solid tumor such as melanoma, head and neck, liver or kidney cancer. CDR3s include the opening cysteine and the closing phenylalanine or tryptophan. A D gene is named only where the DNA matches it firmly. Not every row has a clone size; where given, it reads once, few, many or a size class.

>TRBJ2-3|-|TRBV7-9|-|15
CASSLAHTGTDTQYF
TGTGCCAGCAGCTTAGCCCACACGGGCACAGATACGCAGTATTTT
>TRBJ2-5|-|TRBV27|-|18
CASSSQGIERTRAETQYF
TGTGCCAGCAGCTCCCAGGGGATCGAGAGAACGAGGGCGGAGACCCAGTACTTC
>TRBJ1-1|-|TRBV28|-|15
CASSSGPGGNTEAFF
TGTGCCAGCAGTTCCGGGCCGGGGGGAAACACTGAAGCTTTCTTT
>TRBJ1-1|-|TRBV19|few|15
CASSPLQEMNTEAFF
TGTGCCAGTAGTCCCCTTCAGGAAATGAACACTGAAGCTTTCTTT
>TRBJ2-2|-|TRBV6-5|-|15
CASTFLGATVGELFF
TGTGCCAGCACATTTTTGGGGGCGACCGTCGGGGAGCTGTTTTTT
>TRBJ2-1|-|TRBV9|-|14
CASSPEGDYNEQFF
TGTGCCAGCAGCCCAGAGGGGGACTACAATGAGCAGTTCTTC
>TRBJ2-1|TRBD2|TRBV4-1|once|14
CASTWSGGANEQFF
TGCGCCAGCACTTGGAGCGGGGGGGCCAATGAGCAGTTCTTC
>TRBJ2-6|TRBD2|TRBV14|-|13
CASSREGPPVLTF
TGTGCCAGCAGCCGGGAGGGCCCCCCCGTCCTGACTTTC
>TRBJ2-7|TRBD1|TRBV4-2|-|13
CASKVQGDYEQYF
TGTGCCAGCAAGGTTCAGGGGGACTACGAGCAGTACTTC
>TRBJ1-1|-|TRBV12-5|-|13
CASGSAVNTEAFF
TGTGCTAGTGGTTCGGCCGTGAACACTGAAGCTTTCTTT
>TRBJ1-5|-|TRBV6-5|-|14
CASSPIPGHQPQHF
TGTGCCAGCAGTCCAATACCGGGACACCAGCCCCAGCATTTT